Each of the 24 T cell receptor beta chains below was sequenced from the same sample in a study of control samples from healthy donors and cancer patients. Libraries were prepared by immunoSEQ multiplex PCR; TCRdb keeps only in-frame clonotypes and omits some of them. The table lists around 89,000 clones, roughly four fifths of them singletons. Specimen: blood. These receptors all stem from a woman aged 55-70 years in good health.

The V and J genes are TRBV18 and TRBJ2-5; TRBD2 matches at 9 bases. V shed 0 bases and J 4 bases; nucleotides not matched to a gene: 6. The CDR3 extends over 16 amino acids. In germline, CDR1 is KGHSH, CDR2 LQKENI. The DNA of the CDR3 is TGTGCCAGCTCACCACCGGTGCGGGAGGGCCTAGAGACCCAGTACTTC. Translating it yields CASSPPVREGLETQYF.

J is TRBJ2-7 and V is TRBV18, with D perhaps assigned TRBD1 or TRBD2 (5 bases each). CDR3 length: 15 amino acids. Trimming left V 6 bases short and J 6 bases short, with 21 bases between. The germline V gene has CDR1 KGHSH and CDR2 LQKENI. CDR3 in DNA: TGTGCCAGCTCTCCTGCCGGGACGGGACCTTCCGAGCAGTACTTC. Amino acid sequence: CASSPAGTGPSEQYF.

The gene calls are TRBV28 and TRBJ1-2; maybe TRBD1 (5 bases). This CDR3 is built from 14 residues. With 3 bases removed from V and 6 bases from J, the gap between germline ends came to 14 bases. Germline CDR1 and CDR2: MDHEN and SYDVKM. CDR3 nucleotides: TGTGCCAGCAGTTTTTTCACAGGTCGGAATGGCTACACCTTC. This gives the protein CASSFFTGRNGYTF.

This clone was observed a single time. The chain joins TRBV5-6 to TRBJ2-2; TRBD1 aligns across 9 bases. Germline CDR1 and CDR2: SGHDT and YYEEEE. V shed 8 bases, J shed 0 bases, and the junction held 17 bases outside the gene matches. This CDR3 has 19 residues. CDR3 DNA: TGTGCCAGTCATAACCGGGACAGGGTACGGTTCGCGAACACCGGGGAGCTGTTTTTT. This encodes CASHNRDRVRFANTGELFF. Combining the CDR3 with reference TRBV5-6 and TRBJ2-2 gives the whole variable domain DAGVTQSPTHLIKTRGQQVTLRCSPKSGHDTVSWYQQALGQGPQFIFQYYEEEERQRGNFPDRFSGHQFPNYSSELNVNALLLGDSALYLCASHNRDRVRFANTGELFFGEGSRLTVL.

The chain employs TRBV6-1 and TRBJ1-5; tentatively, D is TRBD1 (6 bases). V lost 3 bases to trimming and J lost 3 bases, with 12 bases between them. The CDR3 sequence is 15 residues long. CDR1 is MNHNS, CDR2 SASEGT, per germline. Here the CDR3 DNA reads TGTGCCAGCAGTGATTCCGGGGGCCCCAATCAGCCCCAGCATTTT. This sequence encodes CASSDSGGPNQPQHF.

This clone was counted a few times. CDR3 nucleotides: TGCGCCAGCAGCTTGGCCATGGGGTCCAGCAATGAGCAGTTCTTC. It yields the protein CASSLAMGSSNEQFF. The J gene is TRBJ2-1, the V gene TRBV5-1; D gene uncertain. CDR3 length: 15 amino acids. V was shortened by 0 bases and J by 6 bases, with 13 bases between the two germline ends. Per the germline V gene, CDR1 is SGHRS and CDR2 is YFSETQ.

J is TRBJ1-5 and V is TRBV27; D perhaps matches TRBD1 (5 bases). The germline V gene has CDR1 MNHEY and CDR2 SMNVEV (reference sequence). This CDR3 is built from 15 residues. Trimming stripped 6 bases from V and 5 bases from J, with 17 bases between. The CDR3, as DNA: TGTGCCAGCAGACGACACGACAGCAACTATCAGCCCCAGCATTTT. Translation: CASRRHDSNYQPQHF.

The chain uses TRBV6-6 and TRBJ2-5; 8 bases line up with TRBD2. Germline trimming cut 5 bases from V and 1 base from J; bases unmatched to any gene: 12. The CDR3 runs 17 residues. CDR1 MNHNY and CDR2 SVGAGI come from the germline V gene (reference sequence). The CDR3 here is CASSPNPGGGFQETQYF. The CDR3 nucleotides read TGTGCCAGCAGTCCCAACCCCGGGGGGGGCTTCCAAGAGACCCAGTACTTC.

The chain employs TRBV10-3 and TRBJ2-1; 9 bases fit TRBD1. The CDR3 sequence is 15 residues long. V dropped 4 bases and J dropped 6; count of bases not matched to a gene: 7. The germline CDR1 and CDR2 sequences are ENHRY and SYGVKD. The DNA for the CDR3 is TGTGCCATCAGTGCGACCGGGACAGGGATCAATGAGCAGTTCTTC. Translating gives CAISATGTGINEQFF.

This chain uses TRBV15 with TRBJ2-7; no firm D call. CDR3 length: 14 amino acids. Germline CDR1 reads LNHNV; CDR2 reads YYDKDF (reference sequence). V was shortened by 1 base and J by 3 bases, with 10 bases between the two germline ends. The CDR3 reads CATSRVDRIYEQYF. The CDR3 region has the DNA TGTGCCACCAGCAGAGTGGACCGAATCTACGAGCAGTACTTC.

This clone was detected only a few times. The chain is built from TRBV7-9 and TRBJ2-1; D is uncertain. The CDR3 is made up of 13 amino acids. The germline V and J ends were trimmed by 1 base and 4 bases, with 5 bases remaining between them. The germline V gene encodes CDR1 SEHNR and CDR2 FQNEAQ (reference sequence). This chain's CDR3 is CASSLGFYNEQFF. CDR3 sequence (DNA): TGTGCCAGCAGCTTAGGCTTTTACAATGAGCAGTTCTTC.

The chain is built from TRBV21-1 and TRBJ1-3; the table gives TRBD1 as D, unverified against the DNA. TRBV21-1 is designated a pseudogene. The CDR3 loop spans 13 amino acids. CDR3 sequence reads: CASSRTGVNTIYF. CDR3 bases: TGTGCCAGCAGTAGGACAGGGGTGAACACCATATATTTT.

In nucleotides, the CDR3 is TGTGCCAGCAGCTTAAGAGGGACAAACACTGAAGCTTTCTTT. Protein sequence: CASSLRGTNTEAFF. V and J are TRBV7-2 and TRBJ1-1, with D possibly TRBD1 on 6 matching bases. V was pared by 2 bases and J by 2 bases, with 9 bases between. Germline-derived CDR1 and CDR2 are SGHTA and FQGNSA. This CDR3 is built from 14 residues.

The chain uses TRBV5-5 and TRBJ2-3; TRBD1 agrees at 7 bases. V was clipped by 4 bases and J by 2 bases; unmatched bases: 7. The CDR3 totals 15 residues. Germline CDR1 reads SGHKS; CDR2 reads YYEKEE (reference sequence). The DNA of the CDR3 is TGTGCCAGCAGCATAAGACAGGGACCCACAGATACGCAGTATTTT. Amino acid sequence: CASSIRQGPTDTQYF.

This chain uses TRBV6-5 with TRBJ2-5; 12 bases are shared with TRBD2. V dropped 5 bases and J dropped 2; count of bases not matched to a gene: 3. The CDR3 runs to 15 residues. The germline V gene has CDR1 MNHEY and CDR2 SVGAGI. DNA of the CDR3: TGTGCCAGCAGTACCCTAGCGGGGGGGCAAGAGACCCAGTACTTC. Amino acid sequence: CASSTLAGGQETQYF.

The table lists this clone with a few counts. V is TRBV3-1 (or the pseudogene TRBV3-2) and J is TRBJ2-5, with 11 bases aligning to TRBD2. The CDR3 consists of 16 residues. Germline V lookup: CDR1 LGHDT, CDR2 YNNKEL (reference sequence). Trimming took 3 bases from V and 0 from J; bases not matched to a gene: 3. The CDR3 DNA is TGTGCCAGCAGCCAGCCGACTAGCGGGAACCAAGAGACCCAGTACTTC. Translation: CASSQPTSGNQETQYF.

The V and J genes are TRBV5-1 and TRBJ2-5, with D perhaps given as TRBD1 or TRBD2 (5 bases each). The V end was cut by 0 bases, the J end by 1 base, with 13 bases between. Germline V gene lookup returns CDR1 SGHRS and CDR2 YFSETQ. CDR3 length equals 16 residues. CDR3 protein: CASSLGGGLTQETQYF. CDR3 in DNA: TGCGCCAGCAGCTTGGGGGGCGGGCTCACCCAAGAGACCCAGTACTTC.

This clone was seen once. The chain uses TRBV19 and TRBJ1-5; no reliable D call. CDR3 length: 16 amino acids. V was trimmed by 4 bases and J by 0 bases, leaving 13 bases between them. The germline V gene has CDR1 LNHDA and CDR2 SQIVND (reference sequence). The CDR3 coding sequence is TGTGCCAGTAGTACCCTCGGTTCCTATAGCAATCAGCCCCAGCATTTT. It is translated as CASSTLGSYSNQPQHF.

The chain recombines TRBV10-3 with TRBJ2-1, with TRBD2 matching 11 bases. V was pared by 6 bases and J by 7 bases, with 8 bases of the junction left unmatched. In germline, CDR1 is ENHRY, CDR2 SYGVKD. The CDR3 length is 15 residues. The CDR3 region is CAISAGTSGGNEQFF. The CDR3 nucleotides are TGTGCCATCAGCGCCGGGACTAGCGGAGGGAATGAGCAGTTCTTC.

The rearrangement uses TRBV5-6 and TRBJ1-1; D not resolved. The CDR3 totals 18 residues. Looked up from germline, CDR1 is SGHDT and CDR2 is YYEEEE. V was trimmed by 6 bases and J by 5 bases, leaving 29 bases between them. This chain's CDR3 is CASITLAPDHWGKTEAFF. The CDR3 DNA follows: TGTGCCAGCATCACCCTGGCCCCGGACCATTGGGGAAAAACTGAAGCTTTCTTT.

CDR3 DNA: TGTGCCACCAGACCCCGGGACGGGACTTATTACGAGCAGTACTTC. Translated, it gives CATRPRDGTYYEQYF. V gene TRBV27 combines with J gene TRBJ2-7; weak D call: TRBD2 (6 bases). Trimming cost V 10 bases and J 4 bases, with 23 bases left between them. Germline lookup yields CDR1 MNHEY and CDR2 SMNVEV (reference sequence). The CDR3 length is 15 residues.

This chain uses TRBV13 with TRBJ1-6, with D hard to call. The germline V and J ends were trimmed by 3 bases and 0 bases, with 15 bases remaining between them. Looked up from germline, CDR1 is PRHDT and CDR2 is FYEKMQ (reference sequence). The CDR3 has 18 residues. The CDR3 reads CASSFGSPRSSYNSPLHF. DNA of the CDR3: TGTGCCAGCAGCTTCGGCAGCCCGAGGAGCTCCTATAATTCACCCCTCCACTTT.

The chain combines TRBV29-1 with TRBJ2-1; TRBD2 is a possible D gene (7 bases). This CDR3 spans 15 amino acids. The ends were cut back, 1 base at V and 7 bases at J, with 17 bases in the middle. Germline CDR1 is SQVTM and CDR2 is ANQGSEA. The CDR3 protein is CSVEATRGGGNEQFF. The CDR3, as DNA: TGCAGCGTTGAAGCTACTAGAGGGGGGGGTAATGAGCAGTTCTTC.

The chain links TRBV7-2 to TRBJ2-5; D not resolved. This CDR3 contains 14 residues. CDR1 and CDR2 (germline): SGHTA, FQGNSA. The ends were cut back, 7 bases at V and 5 bases at J, with 17 bases in the middle. The CDR3: CASKPDQPRETQYF. In DNA form, the CDR3 reads TGTGCCAGCAAGCCGGACCAACCGAGGGAGACCCAGTACTTC.